This record concerns one T cell receptor beta chain sequence. The sample originates from a study of T cells in localized non-small cell lung cancer. Trimming took off 7 bases at V and 4 bases at J, with 21 bases between the two ends. This CDR3 has 16 amino acids. Germline-derived CDR1 and CDR2 are MDHEN and SYDVKM. Repertoires were generated with immunoSEQ multiplex PCR, while TCRdb's copy carries only in-frame clones and drops some. The sample has 75,000 to 90,000 clones, about four fifths seen once. This chain uses TRBV28 with TRBJ2-3; D uncertain. This specimen was peripheral blood, taken before any cancer treatment. This sequence was found in a man between 35 and 75 years old with stage I lung adenocarcinoma. CDR3 sequence: CASTPQGFLNPDTQYF. The CDR3 DNA sequence: TGTGCCAGCACCCCCCAAGGCTTTTTGAACCCAGATACGCAGTATTTT.